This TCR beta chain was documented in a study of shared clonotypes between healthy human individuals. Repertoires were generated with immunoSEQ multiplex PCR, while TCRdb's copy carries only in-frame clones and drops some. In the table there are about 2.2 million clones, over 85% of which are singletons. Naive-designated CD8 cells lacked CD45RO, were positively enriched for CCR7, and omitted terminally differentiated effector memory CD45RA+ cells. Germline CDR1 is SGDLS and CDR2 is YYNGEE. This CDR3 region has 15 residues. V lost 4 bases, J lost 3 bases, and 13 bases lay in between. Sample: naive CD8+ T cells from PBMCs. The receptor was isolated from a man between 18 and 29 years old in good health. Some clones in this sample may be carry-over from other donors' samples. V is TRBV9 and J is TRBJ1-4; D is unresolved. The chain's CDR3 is CASSPFGRPNEKLFF. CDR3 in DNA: TGTGCCAGCAGCCCATTCGGTCGACCTAATGAAAAACTGTTTTTT.